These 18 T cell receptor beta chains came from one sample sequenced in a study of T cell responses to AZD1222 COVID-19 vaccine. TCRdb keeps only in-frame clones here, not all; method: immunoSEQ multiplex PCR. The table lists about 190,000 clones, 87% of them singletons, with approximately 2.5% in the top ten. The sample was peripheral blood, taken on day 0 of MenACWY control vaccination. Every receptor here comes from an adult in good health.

CDR3 in amino acids: CSVVGETYEQYF. As DNA, the CDR3 is TGCAGCGTGGTGGGGGAAACGTACGAGCAGTACTTC. This chain links TRBV29-1 with TRBJ2-7; D possibly uses TRBD1 or TRBD2 (5 bases each). Per the germline V gene, CDR1 is SQVTM and CDR2 is ANQGSEA. The CDR3 is 12 residues long. The V end was cut by 6 bases, the J end by 4 bases, with 13 bases between.

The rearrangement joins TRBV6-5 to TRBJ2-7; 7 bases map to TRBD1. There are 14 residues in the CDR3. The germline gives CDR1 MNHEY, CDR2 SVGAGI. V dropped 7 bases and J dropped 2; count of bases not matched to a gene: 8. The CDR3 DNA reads TGTGCCAGCACTCCGGGTAGGGGGCCCTACGAGCAGTACTTC. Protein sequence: CASTPGRGPYEQYF.

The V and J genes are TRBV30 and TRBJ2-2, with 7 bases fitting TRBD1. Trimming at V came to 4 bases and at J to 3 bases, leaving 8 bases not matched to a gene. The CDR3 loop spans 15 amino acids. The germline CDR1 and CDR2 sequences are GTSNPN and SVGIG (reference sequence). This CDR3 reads CAWTPETGYTGELFF. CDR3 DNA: TGTGCCTGGACCCCCGAGACAGGGTACACCGGGGAGCTGTTTTTT.

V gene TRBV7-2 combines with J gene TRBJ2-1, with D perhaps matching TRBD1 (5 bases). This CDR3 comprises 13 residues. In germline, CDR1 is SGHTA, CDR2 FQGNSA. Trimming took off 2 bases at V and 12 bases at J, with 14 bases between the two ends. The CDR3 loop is CASSLRVDTGQFF. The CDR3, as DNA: TGTGCCAGCAGCTTAAGAGTGGACACTGGGCAGTTCTTC.

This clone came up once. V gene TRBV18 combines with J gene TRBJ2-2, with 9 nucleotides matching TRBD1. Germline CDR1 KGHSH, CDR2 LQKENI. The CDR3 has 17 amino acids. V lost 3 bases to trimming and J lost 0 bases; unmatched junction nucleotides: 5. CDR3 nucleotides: TGTGCCAGCTCACCGGGTGGGACAGGGACGAACACCGGGGAGCTGTTTTTT. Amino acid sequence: CASSPGGTGTNTGELFF. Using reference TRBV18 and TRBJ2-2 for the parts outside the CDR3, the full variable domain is NAGVMQNPRHLVRRRGQEARLRCSPMKGHSHVYWYRQLPEEGLKFMVYLQKENIIDESGMPKERFSAEFPKEGPSILRIQQVVRGDSAAYFCASSPGGTGTNTGELFFGEGSRLTVL.

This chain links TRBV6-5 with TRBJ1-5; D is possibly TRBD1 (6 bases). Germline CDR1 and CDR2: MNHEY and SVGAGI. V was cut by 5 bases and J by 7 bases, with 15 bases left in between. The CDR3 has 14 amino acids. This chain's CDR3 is CASSPLVGAQPQHF. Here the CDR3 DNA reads TGTGCCAGCAGTCCCCTGGTGGGGGCCCAGCCCCAGCATTTT.

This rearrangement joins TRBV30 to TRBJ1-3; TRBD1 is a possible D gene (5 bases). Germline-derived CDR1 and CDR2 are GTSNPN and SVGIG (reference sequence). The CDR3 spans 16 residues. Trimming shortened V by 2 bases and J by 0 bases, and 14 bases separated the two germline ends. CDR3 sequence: CAWSPLGTSSGNTIYF. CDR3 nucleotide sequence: TGTGCCTGGAGTCCCCTTGGGACGAGCTCTGGAAACACCATATATTTT.

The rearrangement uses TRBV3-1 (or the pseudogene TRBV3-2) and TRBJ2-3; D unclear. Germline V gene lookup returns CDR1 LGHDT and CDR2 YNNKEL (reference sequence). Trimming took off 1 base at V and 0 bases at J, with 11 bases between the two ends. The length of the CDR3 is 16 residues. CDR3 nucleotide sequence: TGTGCCAGCAGCCAAGTGGGAATGCCTAGCACAGATACGCAGTATTTT. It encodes CASSQVGMPSTDTQYF.

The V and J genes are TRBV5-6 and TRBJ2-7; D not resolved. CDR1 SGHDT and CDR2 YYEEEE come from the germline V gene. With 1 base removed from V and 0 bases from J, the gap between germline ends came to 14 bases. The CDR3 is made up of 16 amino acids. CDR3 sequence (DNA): TGTGCCAGCAGCTTGCTACAAGGTAGGAGCTCCTACGAGCAGTACTTC. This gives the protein CASSLLQGRSSYEQYF.

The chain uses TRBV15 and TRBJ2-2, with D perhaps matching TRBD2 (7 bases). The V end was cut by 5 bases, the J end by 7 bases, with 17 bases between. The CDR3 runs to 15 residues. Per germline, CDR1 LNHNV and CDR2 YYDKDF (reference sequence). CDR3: CATSPRGGAVGELFF. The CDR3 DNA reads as TGTGCCACCAGCCCTCGTGGGGGGGCTGTCGGGGAGCTGTTTTTT.

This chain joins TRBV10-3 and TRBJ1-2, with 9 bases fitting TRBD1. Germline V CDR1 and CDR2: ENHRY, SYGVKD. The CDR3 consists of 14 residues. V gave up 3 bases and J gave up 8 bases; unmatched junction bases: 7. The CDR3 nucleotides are TGTGCCATCAGTGAAGGGGACAGGGTGCGGGGCTACACCTTC. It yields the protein CAISEGDRVRGYTF.

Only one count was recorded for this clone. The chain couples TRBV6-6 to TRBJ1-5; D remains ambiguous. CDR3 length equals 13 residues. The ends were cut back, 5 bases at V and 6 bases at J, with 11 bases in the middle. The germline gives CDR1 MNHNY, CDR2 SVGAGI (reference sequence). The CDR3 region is CASSPDTPQPQHF. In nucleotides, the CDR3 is TGTGCCAGCAGTCCCGACACACCTCAGCCCCAGCATTTT.

CDR3 DNA: TGTGCCAGCAGCTTAACACCACAAGAGACCCAGTACTTC. This translates into CASSLTPQETQYF. The V call is TRBV7-3, the J call TRBJ2-5; D is ambiguous. CDR1 is SGHTA, CDR2 FQGTGA, per germline. Trimming removed 0 bases from V and 2 bases from J, with 4 bases in between. This CDR3 region has 13 residues.

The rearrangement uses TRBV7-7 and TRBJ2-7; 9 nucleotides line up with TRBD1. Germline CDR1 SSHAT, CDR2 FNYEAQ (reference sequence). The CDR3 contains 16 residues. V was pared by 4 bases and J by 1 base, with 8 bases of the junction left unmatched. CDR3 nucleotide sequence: TGTGCCAGCAGCTCACACCGGGACAGGGAATCCTACGAGCAGTACTTC. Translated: CASSSHRDRESYEQYF.

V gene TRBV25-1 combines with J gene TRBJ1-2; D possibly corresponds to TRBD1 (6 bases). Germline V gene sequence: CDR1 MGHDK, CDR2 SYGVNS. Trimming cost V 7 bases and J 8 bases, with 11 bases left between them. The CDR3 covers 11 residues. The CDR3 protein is CASTTGIGYTF. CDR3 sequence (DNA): TGTGCCAGCACCACAGGGATCGGCTACACCTTC.

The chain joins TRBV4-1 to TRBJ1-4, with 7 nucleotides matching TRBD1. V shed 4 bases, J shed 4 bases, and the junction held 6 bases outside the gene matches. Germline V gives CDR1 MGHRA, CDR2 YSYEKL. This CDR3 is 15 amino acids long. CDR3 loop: CASSPRDSFNEKLFF. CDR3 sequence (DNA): TGCGCCAGCAGCCCCCGGGACAGCTTTAATGAAAAACTGTTTTTT.

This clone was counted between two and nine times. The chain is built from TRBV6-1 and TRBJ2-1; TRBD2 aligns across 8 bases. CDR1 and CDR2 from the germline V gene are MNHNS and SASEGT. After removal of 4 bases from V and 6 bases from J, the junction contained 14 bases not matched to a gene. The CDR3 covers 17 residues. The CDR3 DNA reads TGTGCCAGCAGTGGGGACCCCCCGGGGGGGGTTTTCAATGAGCAGTTCTTC. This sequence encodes CASSGDPPGGVFNEQFF.

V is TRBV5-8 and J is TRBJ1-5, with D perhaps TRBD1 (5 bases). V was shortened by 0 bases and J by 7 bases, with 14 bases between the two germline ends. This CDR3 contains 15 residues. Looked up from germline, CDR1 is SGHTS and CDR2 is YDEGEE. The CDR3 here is CASSLAAGGMQPQHF. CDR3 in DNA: TGTGCCAGCAGCTTGGCCGCGGGGGGTATGCAGCCCCAGCATTTT.